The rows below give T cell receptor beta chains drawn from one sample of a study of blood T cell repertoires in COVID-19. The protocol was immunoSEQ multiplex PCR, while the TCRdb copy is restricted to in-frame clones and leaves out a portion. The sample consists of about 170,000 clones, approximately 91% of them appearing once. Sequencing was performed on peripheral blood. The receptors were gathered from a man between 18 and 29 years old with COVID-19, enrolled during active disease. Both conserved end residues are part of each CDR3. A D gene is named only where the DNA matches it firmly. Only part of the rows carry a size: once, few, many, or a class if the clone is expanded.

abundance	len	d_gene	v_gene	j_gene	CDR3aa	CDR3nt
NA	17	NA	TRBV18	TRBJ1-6	CASSSTVRAKIFSPLHF	TGTGCCAGCTCAAGCACCGTCAGGGCCAAGATTTTTTCACCCCTCCACTTT
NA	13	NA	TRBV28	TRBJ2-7	CASSSSAEYEQYF	TGTGCCAGCAGTTCGAGTGCTGAGTACGAGCAGTACTTC
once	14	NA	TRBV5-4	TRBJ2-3	CASSLGTRIGTQYF	TGTGCCAGCAGCTTGGGGACTCGCATTGGTACGCAGTATTTT
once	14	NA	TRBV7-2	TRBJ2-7	CASSLVRTTFWQYF	TGTGCCAGCAGCTTAGTAAGGACAACCTTCTGGCAGTACTTC
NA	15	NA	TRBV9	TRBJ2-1	CASSARDSLFNEQFF	TGTGCCAGCAGCGCCAGGGACTCTCTCTTTAATGAGCAGTTCTTC
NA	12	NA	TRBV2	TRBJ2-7	CASTTDSYEQYF	TGTGCCAGCACTACGGACAGCTACGAGCAGTACTTC
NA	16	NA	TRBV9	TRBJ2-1	CASSVGRLSSYNEQFF	TGTGCCAGCAGCGTAGGCAGACTGAGCTCCTACAATGAGCAGTTCTTC
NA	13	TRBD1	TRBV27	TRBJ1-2	CASKTGGAYGYTF	TGTGCCAGCAAAACAGGGGGCGCTTATGGCTACACCTTC
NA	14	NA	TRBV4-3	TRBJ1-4	CASSQPGSDEKLFF	TGCGCCAGCAGCCAACCAGGATCGGATGAAAAACTGTTTTTT
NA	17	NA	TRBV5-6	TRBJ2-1	CASRTTEISSSYNEQFF	TGTGCCAGCAGGACGACAGAGATTTCCAGCTCCTACAATGAGCAGTTCTTC
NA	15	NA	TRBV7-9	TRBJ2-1	CASSPGLLSYNEQFF	TGTGCCAGCAGCCCAGGACTGCTCTCCTACAATGAGCAGTTCTTC
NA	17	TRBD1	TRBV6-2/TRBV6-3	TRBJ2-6	CASSPGTGGPGANVLTF	TGTGCCAGCAGCCCCGGGACAGGGGGCCCTGGGGCCAACGTCCTGACTTTC
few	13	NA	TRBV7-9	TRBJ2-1	CASSSPGWRQQFF	TGTGCCAGCAGCTCCCCAGGGTGGCGGCAGCAGTTCTTC
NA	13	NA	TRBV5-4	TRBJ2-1	CASSSTRPHEQFF	TGTGCCAGCAGCTCCACGAGGCCCCATGAGCAGTTCTTC
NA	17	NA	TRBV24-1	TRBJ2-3	CATSDRPPGGRTDTQYF	TGTGCCACCAGTGATCGCCCCCCGGGCGGGCGGACAGATACGCAGTATTTT
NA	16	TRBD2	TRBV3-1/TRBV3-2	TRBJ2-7	CASSPLRGRSVSEQYF	TGTGCCAGCAGTCCTCTGCGCGGGAGGTCTGTAAGCGAGCAGTACTTC
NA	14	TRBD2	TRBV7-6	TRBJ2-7	CASSLGPAGTEQYF	TGTGCCAGCAGCTTAGGCCCAGCGGGAACCGAGCAGTACTTC
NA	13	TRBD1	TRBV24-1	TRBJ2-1	CATRGDSYNEQFF	TGTGCCACCAGGGGGGACAGCTACAATGAGCAGTTCTTC
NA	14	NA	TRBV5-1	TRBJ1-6	CASSLERSDSPLHF	TGCGCCAGCAGCTTGGAAAGGAGCGATTCACCCCTCCACTTT
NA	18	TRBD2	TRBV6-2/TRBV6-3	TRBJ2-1	CASSYLRASGAGSDEQFF	TGTGCCAGCAGTTACCTAAGGGCTAGCGGGGCGGGGAGCGATGAGCAGTTCTTC
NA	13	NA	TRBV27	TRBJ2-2	CASSLYRPGELFF	TGTGCCAGCAGTTTATACAGGCCCGGGGAGCTGTTTTTT
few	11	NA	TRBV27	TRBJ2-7	CASSLGPKQYF	TGTGCCAGCAGTTTGGGCCCGAAGCAGTACTTC
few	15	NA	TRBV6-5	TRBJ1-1	CASSYSGVGHTEAFF	TGTGCCAGCAGTTACTCCGGGGTAGGCCACACTGAAGCTTTCTTT
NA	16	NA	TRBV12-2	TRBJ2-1	CASRLSRKGSYNEQFF	TGTGCAAGTCGCTTATCTAGGAAAGGCTCCTACAATGAGCAGTTCTTC
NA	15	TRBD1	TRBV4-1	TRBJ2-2	CASNGGTGNTGELFF	TGCGCCAGCAATGGGGGGACAGGGAACACCGGGGAGCTGTTTTTT
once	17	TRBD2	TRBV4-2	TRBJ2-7	CASSLWGSSGSSYEQYF	TGTGCCAGCAGCCTCTGGGGCTCTAGCGGGAGTTCCTACGAGCAGTACTTC